Listed below are T cell receptor beta chains from one sample, sequenced in a study of graft-versus-host responses after intestinal transplantation. Their recognized antigens are unknown. Clones were read by immunoSEQ multiplex PCR, and TCRdb kept only the in-frame ones, dropping some. The sample has more than 85,000 clones; just under 95% are singletons. Specimen: unstimulated CD8+ T cells sorted from spleen or lymph node cells, collected before transplant. The receptors shown here come from a human donor who was the organ donor for an intestinal transplant. Both conserved end residues are part of each CDR3. D genes are given only for firm matches. Clone size is stated in some rows and not others, as once, few, many or a class when expanded.

>.|TRBD2|TRBV2|TRBJ2-7
CASREHLRGGYEQYF
TGTGCCAGCAGGGAGCACTTGCGGGGGGGCTACGAGCAGTACTTC
>.|TRBD2|TRBV6-1|TRBJ2-5
CASSGLAGGLETRYF
TGTGCCAGCAGTGGCTTAGCGGGAGGGTTAGAGACCCGGTACTTC
>.|.|TRBV7-3|TRBJ2-3
CASSFGGATDTQYF
TGTGCCAGCAGCTTTGGGGGGGCCACAGATACGCAGTATTTT
>.|TRBD2|TRBV29-1|TRBJ2-5
CSVAPAGGPSETQYF
TGCAGCGTTGCCCCAGCGGGAGGGCCGTCAGAGACCCAGTACTTC
>.|.|TRBV19|TRBJ1-6
CASRPDSSYNSPLHF
TGTGCCAGTAGGCCAGACAGCTCCTATAATTCACCCCTCCACTTT
>.|.|TRBV5-1|TRBJ2-7
CASRYPATYEQYF
TGCGCCAGCAGATACCCAGCGACCTACGAGCAGTACTTC
>.|TRBD1|TRBV28|TRBJ1-2
CASESQQGDYGYTF
TGTGCCAGCGAGTCTCAGCAGGGGGACTATGGCTACACCTTC
>once|.|TRBV27|TRBJ2-5
CASSPDQETQYF
TGTGCCAGCAGTCCTGACCAAGAGACCCAGTACTTC
>.|TRBD1|TRBV4-1|TRBJ2-7
CASSRPPGTGITYEQYF
TGCGCCAGCAGCCGACCACCCGGGACAGGGATCACCTACGAGCAGTACTTC
>.|.|TRBV7-9|TRBJ1-2
CASKTDYGYTF
TGTGCCAGCAAAACGGACTATGGCTACACCTTC
>.|.|TRBV6-1|TRBJ1-4
CASSEPDRSLNEKLFF
TGTGCCAGCAGTGAACCAGACAGATCGCTGAATGAAAAACTGTTTTTT
>.|.|TRBV7-9|TRBJ2-5
CASSLAVLWRVIKETQYF
TGTGCCAGCAGCTTAGCGGTCTTGTGGCGGGTCATAAAAGAGACCCAGTACTTC
>.|TRBD2|TRBV27|TRBJ2-7
CASSLSPLVAGLYEQYF
TGTGCCAGCAGTTTATCCCCGTTAGTAGCGGGTCTGTACGAGCAGTACTTC
>.|.|TRBV10-3|TRBJ1-4
CAISESWRGRNSEKLFF
TGTGCCATCAGTGAGTCATGGCGTGGGAGAAATAGTGAAAAACTGTTTTTT
>.|TRBD2|TRBV9|TRBJ2-3
CASSVATWAGGPPDTQYF
TGTGCCAGCAGCGTAGCTACGTGGGCGGGGGGGCCTCCAGATACGCAGTATTTT
>once|.|TRBV25-1|TRBJ1-6
CASSETGTYNSPLHF
TGTGCCAGCAGTGAAACAGGGACCTATAATTCACCCCTCCACTTT
>.|.|TRBV25-1|TRBJ1-1
CASSAQGWNTEAFF
TGTGCCAGCAGTGCACAGGGCTGGAACACTGAAGCTTTCTTT
>.|TRBD1|TRBV29-1|TRBJ1-2
CSAIDREWRYGYTF
TGCAGCGCCATTGACAGGGAGTGGAGGTATGGCTACACCTTC
>.|.|TRBV7-9|TRBJ1-1
CASSPQGSGGTEAFF
TGTGCCAGCAGCCCCCAGGGGAGCGGAGGCACTGAAGCTTTCTTT
>.|.|TRBV28|TRBJ2-1
CASRLAREVGEQFF
TGTGCCAGCAGGCTTGCTAGGGAGGTCGGTGAGCAGTTCTTC
>once|.|TRBV28|TRBJ1-2
CASSVINREDYGYTF
TGTGCCAGCAGTGTAATCAACAGGGAAGACTATGGCTACACCTTC
>few|TRBD2|TRBV6-4|TRBJ2-2
CASRMTSDTGELFF
TGTGCCAGCAGAATGACTAGCGACACCGGGGAGCTGTTTTTT
>.|.|TRBV5-6|TRBJ1-5
CASTGQGSKPQHF
TGTGCCAGCACGGGTCAGGGGAGTAAGCCCCAGCATTTT
>few|TRBD1|TRBV7-2|TRBJ1-4
CASSSDRDLNEKLFF
TGTGCCAGCAGCTCAGACAGGGACCTTAATGAAAAACTGTTTTTT
>.|.|TRBV13|TRBJ1-2
CASSLGGGGNYGYTF
TGTGCCAGCAGCTTAGGTGGGGGCGGAAACTATGGCTACACCTTC